The source of this T cell receptor (beta chain) is a study of regulatory T cells in long-lasting Graves disease. Points from the study as a whole: Persistent Graves' patients possessed reduced TCR diversity relative to recently diagnosed ones. Accuracy might have suffered from few samples.

According to the study, TCR beta libraries were built with iRepertoire HTBI primers and CDR3-region Arm-PCR. Each CDR3 protein gets one entry after TCRdb re-called the multiplex PCR reads with MiXCR. Among fewer than 600,000 distinct CDR3 sequences, 20% to 25% were seen once, and the ten largest hold around 14%. This clonotype has a count of ten or more. As yet, its antigen is unknown. Sample time point: persistent/refractory GD, antithyroid drugs over 5 years with positive TRAb. PBMC RNA was the source of the TCR library. It was by American Thyroid Association guidelines that Graves' disease was diagnosed. The sample consisted of peripheral blood mononuclear cells (PBMCs), taken when the disease was refractory, from a patient treated with antithyroid drugs. The receptor was isolated from a female donor with Graves disease.

The CDR3 nucleotides read TGTGCCAGCAGTCGCTTCAACTTGGCCAAAAACATTCAGTACTTC. Encoded protein: CASSRFNLAKNIQYF. The genes are TRBV12-3 or TRBV12-4 and TRBJ2-4; D is undetermined. The CDR3 runs 15 residues. Trimming stripped 5 bases from V and 1 base from J, with 12 bases between.